The clone carrying this T cell receptor (beta chain) was counted between two and nine times. Its cognate antigen is unknown. The germline gives CDR1 SNHLY, CDR2 FYNNEI. This CDR3 spans 11 amino acids. The V and J ends lost 4 bases and 7 bases respectively, with 7 bases between them. This specimen comes from a study of T cell responses to AZD1222 COVID-19 vaccine. Clones were sequenced by immunoSEQ multiplex PCR, and TCRdb holds only the in-frame ones, with some missing. Counted here are tens of thousands of clones, 75% to 85% occurring once; the ten biggest clones make up approximately 5.4%. Findings and caveats of the study: Reportedly, nearly half the spike-specific TCRs target unmutated variant regions. Once two AZD1222 doses were given, Spike-specific TCR breadth and depth went up.

Here the sequenced sample was peripheral blood, taken on day 0 of AZD1222 vaccination. This TCR was recovered from an adult in good health. This chain connects TRBV2 to TRBJ1-1; D unclear. The CDR3 coding sequence is TGTGCCAGCAGTGGAGACTATGAAGCTTTCTTT. Translation: CASSGDYEAFF.